Below, 19 T cell receptor beta chains from the same sample are listed, as sequenced in a study of cytomegalovirus exposure and HLA in healthy donors. PCR was performed using 60 Vbeta and 13 Jbeta primers. Using immunoSEQ multiplex PCR, the repertoire was profiled, and TCRdb retains in-frame clones only, with some absent. The table records roughly 110,000 clones, around 79% of them present only once. The sequenced sample was PBMCs. The receptors originated from a man aged 60-69 years in good health and CMV-seronegative.

The chain couples TRBV18 to TRBJ2-1; 10 bases match TRBD1. The CDR3 consists of 15 residues. CDR1 and CDR2 (germline): KGHSH, LQKENI. Germline trimming cut 1 base from V and 6 bases from J; bases unmatched to any gene: 3. The CDR3 DNA reads as TGTGCCAGCTCACCACTGAGACAGGGGGCCAATGAGCAGTTCTTC. Translating it yields CASSPLRQGANEQFF.

The V call is TRBV19, the J call TRBJ2-3; maybe TRBD2 (6 bases). This CDR3 spans 13 amino acids. Trimming pared 1 base from V and 6 bases from J, leaving 8 bases between. The germline V gene has CDR1 LNHDA and CDR2 SQIVND (reference sequence). For the CDR3, the DNA is TGTGCCAGTAGTATAGGCGGAGGGGATACGCAGTATTTT. Residues: CASSIGGGDTQYF.

The rearrangement joins TRBV27 to TRBJ1-1, with 7 bases fitting TRBD1. V lost 5 bases, J lost 4 bases, and 10 bases stayed unmatched. CDR3 length: 15 residues. The germline V gene has CDR1 MNHEY and CDR2 SMNVEV (reference sequence). CDR3: CASSKQGSIFTEAFF. As DNA, the CDR3 is TGTGCCAGCAGTAAACAGGGGTCCATTTTCACTGAAGCTTTCTTT.

This chain joins TRBV9 and TRBJ1-5; D is unresolved. The germline CDR1 and CDR2 sequences are SGDLS and YYNGEE. The CDR3 consists of 14 residues. V dropped 4 bases and J dropped 4 bases, with 12 bases sitting between them. This CDR3 reads CASSLAGQNQPQHF. In nucleotides, the CDR3 is TGTGCCAGCAGCCTTGCTGGCCAAAATCAGCCCCAGCATTTT.

This clone was seen a single time. This chain uses TRBV5-5 with TRBJ2-2; weak D call: TRBD1 (6 bases). The germline V gene encodes CDR1 SGHKS and CDR2 YYEKEE (reference sequence). There are 15 residues in the CDR3. Trimming took 2 bases from V and 1 from J, leaving 9 bases between them. CDR3: CASSFQGQNTGELFF. The CDR3 bases are TGTGCCAGCAGCTTCCAGGGGCAGAACACCGGGGAGCTGTTTTTT.

V gene TRBV25-1 combines with J gene TRBJ1-1; D is ambiguous. Germline V gene lookup returns CDR1 MGHDK and CDR2 SYGVNS. The V end was cut by 4 bases, the J end by 0 bases, with 9 bases between. This CDR3 comprises 14 residues. The DNA for the CDR3 is TGTGCCAGCAGTGTTTCCGAGATGAACACTGAAGCTTTCTTT. Residues: CASSVSEMNTEAFF.

This sequence joins TRBV6-5 and TRBJ2-1; 7 bases are shared with TRBD1. This CDR3 has 13 residues. Germline assignment: CDR1 MNHEY and CDR2 SVGAGI. The trim removed 6 bases at V and 8 bases at J, leaving 7 bases unmatched. Written as DNA, the CDR3 is TGTGCCAGCAGAACGGGACAGTTCGATGAGCAGTTCTTC. Translated, it gives CASRTGQFDEQFF.

V and J are TRBV12-5 and TRBJ1-3, with TRBD1 identical over 8 bases. The CDR3 sequence is 20 residues long. From germline, CDR1 is LGHNT and CDR2 FRNRAP. V was clipped by 1 base and J by 4 bases; unmatched bases: 18. The CDR3 coding sequence is TGTGCTAGTGGTTTGGCCAAGGGGACAGGTCTCTCCCTCGTGGGAAACACCATATATTTT. Protein product: CASGLAKGTGLSLVGNTIYF.

This rearrangement joins TRBV28 to TRBJ1-6, with a tentative D call TRBD1 (5 bases). The CDR3 extends over 14 amino acids. Between the trimmed V and J ends, which lost 4 bases and 6 bases, there was a span of 10 bases. Germline V gives CDR1 MDHEN, CDR2 SYDVKM. The CDR3 sequence: CASSSPGLNSPLHF. The CDR3 coding sequence is TGTGCCAGCAGTTCCCCAGGGCTTAATTCACCCCTCCACTTT. Full variable domain (rest looked up from reference TRBV28 and TRBJ1-6): DVKVTQSSRYLVKRTGEKVFLECVQDMDHENMFWYRQDPGLGLRLIYFSYDVKMKEKGDIPEGYSVSREKKERFSLILESASTNQTSMYLCASSSPGLNSPLHFGNGTRLTVT.

The chain links TRBV9 to TRBJ2-1, with 12 bases fitting TRBD2. The CDR3 spans 15 residues. Germline V gene data show CDR1 as SGDLS and CDR2 as YYNGEE. V shed 2 bases and J 6 bases; nucleotides not matched to a gene: 3. CDR3 in amino acids: CASSVGLAGFNEQFF. Here the CDR3 DNA reads TGTGCCAGCAGCGTGGGACTAGCGGGTTTCAATGAGCAGTTCTTC.

In nucleotides, the CDR3 is TGTGCCAGCAGCCCGACGAGGGTGAGAGAGGCTTTCTTT. Amino acid sequence: CASSPTRVREAFF. The chain is built from TRBV7-2 and TRBJ1-1; D unclear. The V end lost 5 bases, the J end lost 11 bases, and 18 bases lay between the germline ends. There are 13 residues in the CDR3. Germline CDR1 reads SGHTA; CDR2 reads FQGNSA.

The rearrangement uses TRBV7-7 and TRBJ2-5; no clear D. The CDR3 runs to 14 residues. Trimming removed 1 base from V and 2 bases from J, with 8 bases in between. Germline CDR1 reads SSHAT; CDR2 reads FNYEAQ (reference sequence). The CDR3 coding sequence is TGTGCCAGCAGCTTAGGCCGGAGACAAGAGACCCAGTACTTC. Its translation: CASSLGRRQETQYF.

This chain links TRBV4-3 with TRBJ1-5; D uncertain. Germline CDR1 LGHNA, CDR2 YSLEER. This CDR3 is 15 amino acids long. The V and J ends lost 2 bases and 0 bases respectively, with 8 bases between them. CDR3 amino acids: CASSQNGYSNQPQHF. The CDR3 nucleotides are TGCGCCAGCAGCCAAAACGGTTATAGCAATCAGCCCCAGCATTTT.

The genes are TRBV19 and TRBJ1-2; D is possibly TRBD1 (6 bases). Trimming cost V 2 bases and J 13 bases, with 14 bases left between them. The CDR3 spans 12 residues. CDR1 and CDR2 (germline): LNHDA, SQIVND (reference sequence). CDR3 residues: CASSIRPGGPTF. CDR3 coding DNA: TGTGCCAGTAGTATACGGCCGGGGGGCCCCACCTTC. The entire variable domain, with the rest obtained from reference TRBV19 and TRBJ1-2, is as follows: DGGITQSPKYLFRKEGQNVTLSCEQNLNHDAMYWYRQDPGQGLRLIYYSQIVNDFQKGDIAEGYSVSREKKESFPLTVTSAQKNPTAFYLCASSIRPGGPTFGSGTRLTVV.

The J gene is TRBJ1-4, the V gene TRBV7-9; D unresolved. Trimming removed 1 base at V and 8 bases at J, with 8 bases between. Germline loops: CDR1 SEHNR, CDR2 FQNEAQ (reference sequence). There are 13 residues in the CDR3. CDR3 DNA sequence: TGTGCCAGCAGCTTAGAGGTCGGGGAAAAACTGTTTTTT. This sequence encodes CASSLEVGEKLFF.

V is TRBV28 and J is TRBJ2-7; TRBD1 agrees at 8 bases. V shed 6 bases and J 0 bases; nucleotides not matched to a gene: 4. This CDR3 spans 14 amino acids. Germline V gene lookup returns CDR1 MDHEN and CDR2 SYDVKM. The CDR3 DNA is TGTGCCAGCAGCGGACAGGGACCCTCCTACGAGCAGTACGTC. Translating gives CASSGQGPSYEQYV.

This clone has just a few counts. The chain joins TRBV5-5 to TRBJ1-1; 9 bases align to TRBD1. The germline gives CDR1 SGHKS, CDR2 YYEKEE (reference sequence). There are 15 residues in the CDR3. The junction had 9 bases not matched to a gene; V was cut back by 4 bases and J by 5 bases. The CDR3: CASSHQQGARTEAFF. The CDR3 bases are TGTGCCAGCAGCCACCAACAGGGGGCGCGAACTGAAGCTTTCTTT. Supplemented by reference TRBV5-5 and TRBJ1-1, the full variable domain reads DAGVTQSPTHLIKTRGQQVTLRCSPISGHKSVSWYQQVLGQGPQFIFQYYEKEERGRGNFPDRFSARQFPNYSSELNVNALLLGDSALYLCASSHQQGARTEAFFGQGTRLTVV.

This clone has a handful of counts. The chain couples TRBV7-9 to TRBJ2-3; TRBD1 agrees at 9 bases. The CDR3 is 14 residues long. Germline V CDR1 and CDR2: SEHNR, FQNEAQ (reference sequence). V shed 7 bases and J 6 bases; nucleotides not matched to a gene: 8. CDR3 in DNA: TGTGCCAGCAAACAGGGGGCGGTTTTTGATACGCAGTATTTT. Its translation: CASKQGAVFDTQYF.

This chain uses TRBV4-3 with TRBJ2-5, with 8 bases lining up with TRBD1. The CDR3 has 17 amino acids. V trimming: 0 bases; J trimming: 5 bases; junction bases outside the gene matches: 11. Germline lookup yields CDR1 LGHNA and CDR2 YSLEER. CDR3 sequence: CASSQDGSRGRWETQYF. CDR3 nucleotides: TGCGCCAGCAGCCAAGATGGGTCCAGGGGGCGGTGGGAGACCCAGTACTTC.